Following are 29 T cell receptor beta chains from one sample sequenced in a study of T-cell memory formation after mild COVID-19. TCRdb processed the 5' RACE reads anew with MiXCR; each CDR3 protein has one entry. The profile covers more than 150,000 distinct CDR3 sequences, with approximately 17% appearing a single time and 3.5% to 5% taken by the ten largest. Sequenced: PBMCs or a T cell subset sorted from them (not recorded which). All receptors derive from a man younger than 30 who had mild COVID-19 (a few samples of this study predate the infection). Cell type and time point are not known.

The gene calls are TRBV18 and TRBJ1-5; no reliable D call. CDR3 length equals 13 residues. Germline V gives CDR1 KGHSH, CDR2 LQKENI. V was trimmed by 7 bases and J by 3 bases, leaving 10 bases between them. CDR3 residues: CASCRGTNQPQHF. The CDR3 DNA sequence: TGTGCCAGCTGCCGGGGTACCAATCAGCCCCAGCATTTT.

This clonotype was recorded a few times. For the CDR3, the DNA is TGTGCCAGCAGCTTAGCGTGGGCTAGCGGCACAGATACGCAGTATTTT. Translated: CASSLAWASGTDTQYF. The gene calls are TRBV7-6 and TRBJ2-3; a weak D match, TRBD2 (6 bases). V was clipped by 0 bases and J by 1 base, with 11 bases between them. This CDR3 is built from 16 residues. Germline CDR1 SGHVS, CDR2 FNYEAQ.

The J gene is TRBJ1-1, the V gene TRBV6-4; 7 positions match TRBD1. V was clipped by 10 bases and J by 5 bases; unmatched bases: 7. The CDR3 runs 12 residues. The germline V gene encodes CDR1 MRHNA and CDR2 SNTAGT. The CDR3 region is CAIGTARTEAFF. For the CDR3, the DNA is TGTGCCATCGGGACAGCCAGGACTGAAGCTTTCTTT.

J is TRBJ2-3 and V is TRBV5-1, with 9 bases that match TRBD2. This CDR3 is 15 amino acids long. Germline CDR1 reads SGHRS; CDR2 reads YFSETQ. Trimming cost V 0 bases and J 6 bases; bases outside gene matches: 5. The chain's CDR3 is CASSLEASGADTQYF. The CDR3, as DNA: TGCGCCAGCAGCTTGGAGGCTAGCGGGGCGGATACGCAGTATTTT.

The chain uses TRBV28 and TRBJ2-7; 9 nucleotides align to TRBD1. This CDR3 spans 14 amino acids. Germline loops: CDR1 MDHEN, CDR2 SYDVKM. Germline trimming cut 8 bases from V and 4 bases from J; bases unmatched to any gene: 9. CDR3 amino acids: CASSAGTGPYEQYV. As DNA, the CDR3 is TGTGCCAGCTCTGCCGGGACAGGGCCTTACGAGCAGTACGTC.

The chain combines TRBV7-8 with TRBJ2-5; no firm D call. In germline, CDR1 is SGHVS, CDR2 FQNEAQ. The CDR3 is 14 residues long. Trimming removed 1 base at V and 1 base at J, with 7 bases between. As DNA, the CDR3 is TGTGCCAGCAGCTTAGGCGTCAGCCAAGAGACCCAGTACTTC. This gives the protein CASSLGVSQETQYF.

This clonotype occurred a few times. The DNA of the CDR3 is TGTGCCAGCAGCTCGCCGGGGAGATCCTACAATGAGCAGTTCTTC. This translates into CASSSPGRSYNEQFF. The chain links TRBV5-4 to TRBJ2-1; TRBD2 is a possible D gene (5 bases). The CDR3 loop spans 15 amino acids. The germline V gene has CDR1 SGHNT and CDR2 YYREEE (reference sequence). The germline V and J ends were trimmed by 3 bases and 1 base, with 11 bases remaining between them.

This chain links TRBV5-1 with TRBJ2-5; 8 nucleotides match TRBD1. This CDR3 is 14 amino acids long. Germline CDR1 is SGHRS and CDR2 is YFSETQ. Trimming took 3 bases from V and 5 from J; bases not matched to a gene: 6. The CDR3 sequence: CASSSGQGVETQYF. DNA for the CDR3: TGCGCCAGCAGCTCCGGACAGGGTGTGGAGACCCAGTACTTC. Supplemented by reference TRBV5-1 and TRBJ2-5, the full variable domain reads KAGVTQTPRYLIKTRGQQVTLSCSPISGHRSVSWYQQTPGQGLQFLFEYFSETQRNKGNFPGRFSGRQFSNSRSEMNVSTLELGDSALYLCASSSGQGVETQYFGPGTRLLVL.

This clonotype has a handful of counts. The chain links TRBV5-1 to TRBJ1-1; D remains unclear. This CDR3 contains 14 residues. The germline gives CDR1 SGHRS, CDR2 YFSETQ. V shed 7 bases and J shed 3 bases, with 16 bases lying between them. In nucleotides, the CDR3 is TGCGCCAGCGGCCTGGGGATATGGGACACTGAAGCTTTCTTT. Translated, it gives CASGLGIWDTEAFF.

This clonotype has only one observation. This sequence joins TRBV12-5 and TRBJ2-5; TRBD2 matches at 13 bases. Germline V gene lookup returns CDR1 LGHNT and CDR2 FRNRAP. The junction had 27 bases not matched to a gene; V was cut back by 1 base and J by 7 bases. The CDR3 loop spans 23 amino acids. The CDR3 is CASGLETSLTSGGAFPTKRTQYF. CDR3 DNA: TGTGCTAGTGGTTTGGAAACCTCCCTTACTAGCGGGGGGGCCTTCCCCACCAAGCGGACCCAGTACTTC.

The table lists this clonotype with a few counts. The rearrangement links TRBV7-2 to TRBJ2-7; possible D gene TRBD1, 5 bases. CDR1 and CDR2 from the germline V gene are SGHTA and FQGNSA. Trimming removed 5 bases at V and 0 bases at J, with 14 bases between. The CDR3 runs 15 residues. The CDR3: CASSPTDTRSYEQYV. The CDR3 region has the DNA TGTGCCAGCAGCCCTACGGACACCCGCTCCTACGAGCAGTACGTC.

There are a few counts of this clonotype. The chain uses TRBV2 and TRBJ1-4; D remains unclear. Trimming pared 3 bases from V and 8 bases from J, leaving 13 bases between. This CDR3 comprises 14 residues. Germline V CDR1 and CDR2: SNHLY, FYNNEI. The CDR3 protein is CASSDWGLGEKLFF. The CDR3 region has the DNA TGTGCCAGCAGTGACTGGGGTTTGGGGGAAAAACTGTTTTTT.

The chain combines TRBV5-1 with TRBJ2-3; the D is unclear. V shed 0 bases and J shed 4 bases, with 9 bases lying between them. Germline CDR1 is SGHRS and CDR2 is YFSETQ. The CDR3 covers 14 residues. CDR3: CASSLGRKSDTQYF. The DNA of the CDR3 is TGCGCCAGCAGCTTGGGGCGAAAATCAGATACGCAGTATTTT.

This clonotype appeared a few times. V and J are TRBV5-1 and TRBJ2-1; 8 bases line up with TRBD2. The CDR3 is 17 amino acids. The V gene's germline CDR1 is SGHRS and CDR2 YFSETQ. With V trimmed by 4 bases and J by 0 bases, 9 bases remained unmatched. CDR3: CASSLRGAGASYNEQFF. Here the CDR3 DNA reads TGCGCCAGCAGCCTACGCGGAGCGGGGGCCTCCTACAATGAGCAGTTCTTC. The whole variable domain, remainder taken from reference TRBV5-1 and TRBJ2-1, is KAGVTQTPRYLIKTRGQQVTLSCSPISGHRSVSWYQQTPGQGLQFLFEYFSETQRNKGNFPGRFSGRQFSNSRSEMNVSTLELGDSALYLCASSLRGAGASYNEQFFGPGTRLTVL.

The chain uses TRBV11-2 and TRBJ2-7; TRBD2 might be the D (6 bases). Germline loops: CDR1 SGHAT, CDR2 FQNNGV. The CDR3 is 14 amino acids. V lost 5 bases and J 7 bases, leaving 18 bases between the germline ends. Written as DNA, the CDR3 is TGTGCCAGCAGCGTAGGCCCCGGGGGAAGTGAGCAGTACGTC. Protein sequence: CASSVGPGGSEQYV.

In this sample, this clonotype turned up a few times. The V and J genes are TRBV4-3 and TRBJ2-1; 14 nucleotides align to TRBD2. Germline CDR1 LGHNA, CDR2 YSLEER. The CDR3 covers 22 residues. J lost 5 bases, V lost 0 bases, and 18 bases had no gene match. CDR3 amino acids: CASSQDVQGFRLAGGQNNEQFF. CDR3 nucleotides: TGCGCCAGCAGCCAAGATGTACAGGGTTTTCGACTAGCGGGGGGGCAGAACAATGAGCAGTTCTTC.

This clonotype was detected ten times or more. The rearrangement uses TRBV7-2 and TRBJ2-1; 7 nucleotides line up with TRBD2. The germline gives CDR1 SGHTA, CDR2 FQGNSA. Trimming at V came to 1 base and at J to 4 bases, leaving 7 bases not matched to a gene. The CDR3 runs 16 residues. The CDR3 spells CASSLDATGGYNEQFF. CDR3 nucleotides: TGTGCCAGCAGCTTAGATGCGACCGGGGGGTACAATGAGCAGTTCTTC. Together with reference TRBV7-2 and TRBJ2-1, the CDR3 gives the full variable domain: GAGVSQSPSNKVTEKGKDVELRCDPISGHTALYWYRQSLGQGLEFLIYFQGNSAPDKSGLPSDRFSAERTGGSVSTLTIQRTQQEDSAVYLCASSLDATGGYNEQFFGPGTRLTVL.

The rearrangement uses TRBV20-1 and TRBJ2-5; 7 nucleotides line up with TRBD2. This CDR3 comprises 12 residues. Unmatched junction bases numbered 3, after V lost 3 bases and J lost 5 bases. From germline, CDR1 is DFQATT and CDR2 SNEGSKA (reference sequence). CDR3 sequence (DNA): TGCAGTGCTAGGGGAGGGTTGGAGACCCAGTACTTC. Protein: CSARGGLETQYF.

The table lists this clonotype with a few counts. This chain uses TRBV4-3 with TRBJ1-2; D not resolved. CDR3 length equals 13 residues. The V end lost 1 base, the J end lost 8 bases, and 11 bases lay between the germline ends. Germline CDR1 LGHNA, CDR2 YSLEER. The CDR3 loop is CASSQGSGVGYTF. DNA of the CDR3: TGCGCCAGCAGCCAAGGGTCTGGGGTCGGCTACACCTTC.

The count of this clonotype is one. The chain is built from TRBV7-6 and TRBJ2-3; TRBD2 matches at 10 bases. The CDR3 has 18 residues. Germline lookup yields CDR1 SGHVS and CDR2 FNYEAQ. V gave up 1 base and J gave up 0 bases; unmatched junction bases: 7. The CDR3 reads CASSLEAGGPGSTDTQYF. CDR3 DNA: TGTGCCAGCAGCTTAGAAGCGGGGGGGCCTGGGAGCACAGATACGCAGTATTTT. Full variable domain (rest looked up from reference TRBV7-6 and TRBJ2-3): GAGVSQSPRYKVTKRGQDVALRCDPISGHVSLYWYRQALGQGPEFLTYFNYEAQQDKSGLPNDRFSAERPEGSISTLTIQRTEQRDSAMYRCASSLEAGGPGSTDTQYFGPGTRLTVL.

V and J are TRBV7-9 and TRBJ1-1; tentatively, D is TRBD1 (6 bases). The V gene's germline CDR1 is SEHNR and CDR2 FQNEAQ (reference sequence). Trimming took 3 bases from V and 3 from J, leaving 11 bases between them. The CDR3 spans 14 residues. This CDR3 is CASSFGGTDTEAFF. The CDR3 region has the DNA TGTGCCAGCAGCTTTGGGGGCACGGACACTGAAGCTTTCTTT. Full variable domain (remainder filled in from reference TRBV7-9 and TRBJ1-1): DTGVSQNPRHKITKRGQNVTFRCDPISEHNRLYWYRQTLGQGPEFLTYFQNEAQLEKSRLLSDRFSAERPKGSFSTLEIQRTEQGDSAMYLCASSFGGTDTEAFFGQGTRLTVV.

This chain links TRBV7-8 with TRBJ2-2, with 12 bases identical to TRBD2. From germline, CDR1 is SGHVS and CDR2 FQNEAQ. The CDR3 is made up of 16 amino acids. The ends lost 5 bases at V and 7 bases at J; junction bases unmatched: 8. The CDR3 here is CASSHTSGGYGGELFF. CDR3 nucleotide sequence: TGTGCCAGCAGCCATACTAGCGGGGGGTATGGCGGGGAGCTGTTTTTT.

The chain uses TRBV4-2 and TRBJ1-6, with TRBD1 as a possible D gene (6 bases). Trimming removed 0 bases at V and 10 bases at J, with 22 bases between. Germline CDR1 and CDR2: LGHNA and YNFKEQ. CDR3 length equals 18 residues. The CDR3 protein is CASSQETGMAAGMSPLHF. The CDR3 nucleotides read TGTGCCAGCAGCCAAGAAACAGGGATGGCCGCGGGGATGTCACCCCTCCACTTT.

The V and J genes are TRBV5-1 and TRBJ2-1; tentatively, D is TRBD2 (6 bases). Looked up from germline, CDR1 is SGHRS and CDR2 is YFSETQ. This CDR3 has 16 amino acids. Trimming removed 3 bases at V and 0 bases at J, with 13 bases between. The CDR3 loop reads CASSSISGSSYNEQFF. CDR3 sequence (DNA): TGCGCCAGCAGCTCTATTAGCGGCAGCTCCTACAATGAGCAGTTCTTC.

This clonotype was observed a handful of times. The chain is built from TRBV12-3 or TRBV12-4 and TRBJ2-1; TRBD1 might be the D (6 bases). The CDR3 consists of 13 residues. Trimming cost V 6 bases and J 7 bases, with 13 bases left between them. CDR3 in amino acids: CASSRGQKNEQFF. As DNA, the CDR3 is TGTGCCAGCAGCCGTGGACAGAAAAATGAGCAGTTCTTC.

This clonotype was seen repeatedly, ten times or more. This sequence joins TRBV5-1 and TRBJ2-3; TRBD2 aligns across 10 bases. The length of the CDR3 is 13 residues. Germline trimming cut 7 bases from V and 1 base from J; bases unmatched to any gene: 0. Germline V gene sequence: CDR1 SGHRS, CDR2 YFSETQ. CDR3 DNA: TGCGCCAGCGGGACTAGCGGCACAGATACGCAGTATTTT. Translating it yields CASGTSGTDTQYF.

The CDR3: CASSSGTSSETQYF. The CDR3 coding sequence is TGTGCCAGCAGCTCGGGGACTAGCTCAGAGACCCAGTACTTC. The V and J genes are TRBV7-2 and TRBJ2-5; 9 bases fit TRBD2. The germline V gene has CDR1 SGHTA and CDR2 FQGNSA. CDR3 length: 14 amino acids. The V and J ends lost 4 bases and 4 bases, in that order; junction bases with no gene match: 4.

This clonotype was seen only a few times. The DNA for the CDR3 is TGTGCCACAAACAGGGGCCTTAATCAGCCCCAGCATTTT. Its translation is CATNRGLNQPQHF. The V call is TRBV2, the J call TRBJ1-5; 7 bases are shared with TRBD1. CDR3 length equals 13 residues. Per the germline V gene, CDR1 is SNHLY and CDR2 is FYNNEI. V trimming: 10 bases; J trimming: 4 bases; junction bases outside the gene matches: 7.

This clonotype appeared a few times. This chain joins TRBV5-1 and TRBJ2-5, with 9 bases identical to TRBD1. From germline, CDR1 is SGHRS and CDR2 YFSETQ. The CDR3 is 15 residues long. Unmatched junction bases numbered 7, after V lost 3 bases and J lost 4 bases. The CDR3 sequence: CASSYGTGRRETQYF. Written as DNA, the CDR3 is TGCGCCAGCAGCTACGGGACAGGGAGGAGAGAGACCCAGTACTTC.